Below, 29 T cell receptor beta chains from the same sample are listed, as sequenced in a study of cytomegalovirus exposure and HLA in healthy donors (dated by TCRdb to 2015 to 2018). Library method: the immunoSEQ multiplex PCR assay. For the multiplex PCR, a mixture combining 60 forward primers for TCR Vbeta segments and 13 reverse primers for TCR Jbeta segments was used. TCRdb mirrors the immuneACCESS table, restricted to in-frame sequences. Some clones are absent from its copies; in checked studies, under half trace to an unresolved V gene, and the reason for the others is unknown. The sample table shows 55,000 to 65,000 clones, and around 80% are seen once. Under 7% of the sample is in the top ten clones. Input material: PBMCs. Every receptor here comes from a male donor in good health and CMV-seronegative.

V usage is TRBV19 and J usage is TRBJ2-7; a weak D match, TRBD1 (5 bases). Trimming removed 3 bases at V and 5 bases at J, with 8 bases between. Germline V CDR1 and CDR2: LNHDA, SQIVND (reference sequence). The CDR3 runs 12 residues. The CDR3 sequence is CASSIGADEQYF. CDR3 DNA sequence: TGTGCCAGTAGTATTGGGGCGGACGAGCAGTACTTC.

The CDR3 loop reads CASSQDQGGSTDTQYF. In DNA, the CDR3 is TGCGCCAGCAGCCAAGATCAGGGGGGTAGTACAGATACGCAGTATTTT. The chain joins TRBV4-3 to TRBJ2-3; a weak D match, TRBD1 (7 bases). The length of the CDR3 is 16 residues. Germline V lookup: CDR1 LGHNA, CDR2 YSLEER. V was cut by 0 bases and J by 3 bases, with 13 bases left in between.

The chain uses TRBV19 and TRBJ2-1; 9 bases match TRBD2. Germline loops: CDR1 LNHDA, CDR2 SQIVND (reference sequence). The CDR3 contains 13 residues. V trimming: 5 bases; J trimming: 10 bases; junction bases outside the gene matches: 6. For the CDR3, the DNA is TGTGCCAGTAGTGGCGGGGGGGTTAGGGAGCAGTTCTTC. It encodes CASSGGGVREQFF.

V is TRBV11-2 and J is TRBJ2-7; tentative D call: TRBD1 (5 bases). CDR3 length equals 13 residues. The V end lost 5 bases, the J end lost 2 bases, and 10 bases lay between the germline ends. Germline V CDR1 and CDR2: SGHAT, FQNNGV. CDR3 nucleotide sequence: TGTGCCAGCAGCCCCAGGGCCACCTACGAGCAGTACTTC. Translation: CASSPRATYEQYF. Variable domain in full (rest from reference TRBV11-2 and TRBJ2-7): EAGVAQSPRYKIIEKRQSVAFWCNPISGHATLYWYQQILGQGPKLLIQFQNNGVVDDSQLPKDRFSAERLKGVDSTLKIQPAKLEDSAVYLCASSPRATYEQYFGPGTRLTVT.

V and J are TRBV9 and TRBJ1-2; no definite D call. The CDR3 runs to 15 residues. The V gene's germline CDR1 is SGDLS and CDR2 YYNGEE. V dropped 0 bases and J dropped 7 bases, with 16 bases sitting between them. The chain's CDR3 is CASSVVRTGEGGYTF. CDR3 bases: TGTGCCAGCAGCGTAGTCAGGACCGGGGAGGGTGGCTACACCTTC.

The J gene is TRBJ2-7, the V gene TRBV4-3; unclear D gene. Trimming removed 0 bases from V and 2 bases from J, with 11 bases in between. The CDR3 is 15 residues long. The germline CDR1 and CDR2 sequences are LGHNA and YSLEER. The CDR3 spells CASSQDAARPYEQYF. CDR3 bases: TGCGCCAGCAGCCAAGATGCGGCCAGACCCTACGAGCAGTACTTC.

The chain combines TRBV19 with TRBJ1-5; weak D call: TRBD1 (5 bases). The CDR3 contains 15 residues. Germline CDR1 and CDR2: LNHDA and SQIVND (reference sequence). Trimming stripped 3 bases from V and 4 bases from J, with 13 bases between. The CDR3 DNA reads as TGTGCCAGTAGTATCGGGGGTGGCCCAAATCAGCCCCAGCATTTT. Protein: CASSIGGGPNQPQHF.

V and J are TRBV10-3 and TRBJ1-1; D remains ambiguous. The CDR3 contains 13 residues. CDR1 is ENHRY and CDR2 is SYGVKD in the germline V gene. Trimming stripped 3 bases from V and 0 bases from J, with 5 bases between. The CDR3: CAISEIMNTEAFF. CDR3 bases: TGTGCCATCAGTGAAATTATGAACACTGAAGCTTTCTTT.

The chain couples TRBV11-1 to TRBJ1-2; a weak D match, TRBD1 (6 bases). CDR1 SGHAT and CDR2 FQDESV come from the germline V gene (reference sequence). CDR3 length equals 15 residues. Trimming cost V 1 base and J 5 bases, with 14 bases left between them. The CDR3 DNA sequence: TGTGCCAGCAGCTTAGAGGCAGGGGTACCATATGGCTACACCTTC. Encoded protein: CASSLEAGVPYGYTF.

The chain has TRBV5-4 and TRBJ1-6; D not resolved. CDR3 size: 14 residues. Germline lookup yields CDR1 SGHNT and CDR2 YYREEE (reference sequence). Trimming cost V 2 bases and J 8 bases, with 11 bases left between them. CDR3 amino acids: CASSFGRNDSPLHF. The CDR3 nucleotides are TGTGCCAGCAGCTTCGGGAGAAATGATTCACCCCTCCACTTT.

CDR3 amino acids: CASSHRTSGGADYNEQFF. The DNA for the CDR3 is TGTGCCAGCAGCCACAGGACTAGCGGGGGGGCGGACTACAATGAGCAGTTCTTC. This chain uses TRBV7-3 with TRBJ2-1, with 15 bases fitting TRBD2. Germline V lookup: CDR1 SGHTA, CDR2 FQGTGA. This CDR3 spans 18 amino acids. V shed 5 bases, J shed 3 bases, and the junction held 8 bases outside the gene matches. Variable domain in full (rest from reference TRBV7-3 and TRBJ2-1): GAGVSQTPSNKVTEKGKYVELRCDPISGHTALYWYRQSLGQGPEFLIYFQGTGAADDSGLPNDRFFAVRPEGSVSTLKIQRTERGDSAVYLCASSHRTSGGADYNEQFFGPGTRLTVL.

The CDR3 region is CASSPTDTGGRETQYF. Here the CDR3 DNA reads TGTGCCAGCAGCCCGACAGATACAGGGGGCAGGGAGACCCAGTACTTC. The chain couples TRBV7-2 to TRBJ2-5, with 9 bases that match TRBD1. Germline CDR1 SGHTA, CDR2 FQGNSA. This CDR3 is built from 16 residues. The trim removed 5 bases at V and 5 bases at J, leaving 12 bases unmatched.

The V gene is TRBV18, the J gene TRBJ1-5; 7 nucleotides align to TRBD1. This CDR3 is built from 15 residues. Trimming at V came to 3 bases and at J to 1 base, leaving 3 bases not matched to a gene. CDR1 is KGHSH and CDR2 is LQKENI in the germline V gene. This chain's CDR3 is CASSPNRGSNQPQHF. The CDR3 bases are TGTGCCAGCTCACCTAACAGGGGAAGCAATCAGCCCCAGCATTTT.

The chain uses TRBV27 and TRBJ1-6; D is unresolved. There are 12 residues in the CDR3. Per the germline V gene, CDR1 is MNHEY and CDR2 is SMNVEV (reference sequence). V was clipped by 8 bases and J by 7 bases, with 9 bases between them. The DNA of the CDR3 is TGTGCCAGCTCCCCGGTAAATTCACCCCTCCACTTT. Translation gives CASSPVNSPLHF.

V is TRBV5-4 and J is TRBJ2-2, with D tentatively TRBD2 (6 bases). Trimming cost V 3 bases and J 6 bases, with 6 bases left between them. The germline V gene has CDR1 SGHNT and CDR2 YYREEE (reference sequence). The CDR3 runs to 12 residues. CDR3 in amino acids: CASSWGAGELFF. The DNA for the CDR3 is TGTGCCAGCAGCTGGGGGGCCGGGGAGCTGTTTTTT.

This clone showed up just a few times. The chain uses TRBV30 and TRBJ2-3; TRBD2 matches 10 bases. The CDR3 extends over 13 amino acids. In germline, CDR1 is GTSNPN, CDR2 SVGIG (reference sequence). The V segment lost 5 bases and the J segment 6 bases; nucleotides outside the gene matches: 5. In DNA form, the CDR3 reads TGTGCCTGGTCTAGCGGGGGATTGGATACGCAGTATTTT. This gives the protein CAWSSGGLDTQYF.

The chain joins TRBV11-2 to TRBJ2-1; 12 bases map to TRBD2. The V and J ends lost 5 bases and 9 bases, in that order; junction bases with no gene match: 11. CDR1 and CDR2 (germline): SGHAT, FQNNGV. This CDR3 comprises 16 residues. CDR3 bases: TGTGCCAGCAGCGCCATTCTAGCGGGGGGGCCGGGTGAGCAGTTCTTC. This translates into CASSAILAGGPGEQFF.

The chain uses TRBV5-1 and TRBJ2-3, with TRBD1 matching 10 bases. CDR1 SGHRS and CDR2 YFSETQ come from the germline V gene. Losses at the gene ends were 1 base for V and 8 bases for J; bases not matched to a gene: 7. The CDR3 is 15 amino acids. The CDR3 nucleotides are TGCGCCAGCAGCTTGTATGGACAGGGGGTAGCTACGCAGTATTTT. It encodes CASSLYGQGVATQYF.

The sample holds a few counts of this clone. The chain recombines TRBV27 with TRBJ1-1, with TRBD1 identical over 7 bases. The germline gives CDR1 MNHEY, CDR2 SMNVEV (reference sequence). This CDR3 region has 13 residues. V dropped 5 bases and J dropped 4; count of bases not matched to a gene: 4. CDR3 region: CASSQGVATEAFF. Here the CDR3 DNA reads TGTGCCAGCAGTCAGGGGGTGGCCACTGAAGCTTTCTTT.

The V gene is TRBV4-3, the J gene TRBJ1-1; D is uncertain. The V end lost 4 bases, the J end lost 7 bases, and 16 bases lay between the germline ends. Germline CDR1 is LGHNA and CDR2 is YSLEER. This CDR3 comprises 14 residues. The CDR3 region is CASSPRLGEDEAFF. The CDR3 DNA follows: TGCGCCAGCAGCCCCAGACTGGGTGAGGATGAAGCTTTCTTT.

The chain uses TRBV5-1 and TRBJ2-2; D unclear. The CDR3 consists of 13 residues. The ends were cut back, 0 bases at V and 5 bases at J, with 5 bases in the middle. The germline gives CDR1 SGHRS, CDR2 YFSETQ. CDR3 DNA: TGCGCCAGCAGCTTGGTCCAGACCGGGGAGCTGTTTTTT. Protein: CASSLVQTGELFF.

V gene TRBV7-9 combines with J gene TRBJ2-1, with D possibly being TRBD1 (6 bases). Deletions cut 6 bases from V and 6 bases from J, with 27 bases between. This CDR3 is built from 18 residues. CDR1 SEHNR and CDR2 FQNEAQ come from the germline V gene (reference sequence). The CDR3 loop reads CASSPPRGQFPSANEQFF. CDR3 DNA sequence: TGTGCCAGCAGTCCTCCACGTGGACAGTTCCCTTCTGCCAATGAGCAGTTCTTC.

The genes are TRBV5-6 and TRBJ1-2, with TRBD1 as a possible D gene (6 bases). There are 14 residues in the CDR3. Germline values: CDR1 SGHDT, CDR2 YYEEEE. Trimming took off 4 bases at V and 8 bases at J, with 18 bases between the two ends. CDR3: CASSIRTVQLGYTF. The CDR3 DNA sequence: TGTGCCAGCAGCATAAGGACAGTACAATTGGGCTACACCTTC. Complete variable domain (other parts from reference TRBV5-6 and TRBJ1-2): DAGVTQSPTHLIKTRGQQVTLRCSPKSGHDTVSWYQQALGQGPQFIFQYYEEEERQRGNFPDRFSGHQFPNYSSELNVNALLLGDSALYLCASSIRTVQLGYTFGSGTRLTVV.

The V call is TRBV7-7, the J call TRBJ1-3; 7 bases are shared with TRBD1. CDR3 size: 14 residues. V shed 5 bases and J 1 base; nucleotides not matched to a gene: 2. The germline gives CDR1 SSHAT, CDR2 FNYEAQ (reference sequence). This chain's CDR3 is CASSPTGSGNTIYF. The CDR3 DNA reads TGTGCCAGCAGCCCGACAGGGTCTGGAAACACCATATATTTT. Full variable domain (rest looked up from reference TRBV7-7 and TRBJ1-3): GAGVSQSPRYKVTKRGQDVTLRCDPISSHATLYWYQQALGQGPEFLTYFNYEAQPDKSGLPSDRFSAERPEGSISTLTIQRTEQRDSAMYRCASSPTGSGNTIYFGEGSWLTVV.

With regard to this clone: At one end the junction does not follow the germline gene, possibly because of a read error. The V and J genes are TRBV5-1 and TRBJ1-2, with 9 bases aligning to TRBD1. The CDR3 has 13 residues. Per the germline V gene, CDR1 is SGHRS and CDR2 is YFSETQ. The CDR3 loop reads CASSLGQGYGHTF. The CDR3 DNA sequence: TGCGCCAGCAGCTTAGGACAGGGGTATGGCCACACCTTC.

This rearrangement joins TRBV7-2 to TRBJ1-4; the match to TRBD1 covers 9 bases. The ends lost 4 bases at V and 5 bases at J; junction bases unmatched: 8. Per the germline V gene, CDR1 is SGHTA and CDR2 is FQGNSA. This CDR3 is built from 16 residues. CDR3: CASSSGRTGENEKLFF. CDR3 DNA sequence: TGTGCCAGCAGCTCCGGGAGGACAGGGGAGAATGAAAAACTGTTTTTT.

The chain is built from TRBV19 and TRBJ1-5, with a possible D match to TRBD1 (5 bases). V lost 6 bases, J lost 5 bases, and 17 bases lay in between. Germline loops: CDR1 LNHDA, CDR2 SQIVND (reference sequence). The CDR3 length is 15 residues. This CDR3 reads CASRDQGGFDQPQHF. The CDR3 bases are TGTGCCAGTAGGGATCAGGGTGGTTTTGATCAGCCCCAGCATTTT.

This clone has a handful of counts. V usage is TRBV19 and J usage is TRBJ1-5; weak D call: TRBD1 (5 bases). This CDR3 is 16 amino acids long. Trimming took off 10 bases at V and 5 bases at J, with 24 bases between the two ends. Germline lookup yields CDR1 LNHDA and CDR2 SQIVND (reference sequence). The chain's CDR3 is CATKRRGNQLDQPQHF. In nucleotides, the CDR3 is TGTGCCACCAAAAGAAGGGGTAATCAGTTGGATCAGCCCCAGCATTTT.

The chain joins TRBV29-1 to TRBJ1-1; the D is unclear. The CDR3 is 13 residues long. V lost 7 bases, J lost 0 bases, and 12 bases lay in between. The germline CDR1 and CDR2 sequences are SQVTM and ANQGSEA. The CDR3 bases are TGCAGCGCCCATTCAGGCTTGAACACTGAAGCTTTCTTT. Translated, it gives CSAHSGLNTEAFF.